Following are 9 T cell receptor beta chains from one sample sequenced in a study of lung T cells in sarcoidosis with Löfgren's syndrome. MiXCR, run by TCRdb on the reads, gives a single entry per CDR3 protein. The table has 15,000 to 20,000 distinct CDR3 sequences, about 20% seen once; the top ten hold roughly 4.3%. Source material: CD4+ T cells from PBMCs. The receptors were gathered from a human donor with sarcoidosis (Löfgren's syndrome or another form), or a control subject (not recorded which).

There are many counts of this clonotype. The chain's CDR3 is CASSGLAPNTGELFF. CDR3 sequence (DNA): TGTGCCAGCAGTGGACTAGCCCCGAACACCGGGGAGCTGTTTTTT. The V gene is TRBV2, the J gene TRBJ2-2, with 7 bases fitting TRBD2. This CDR3 is 15 amino acids long. Germline V gene sequence: CDR1 SNHLY, CDR2 FYNNEI. Unmatched junction bases numbered 2, after V lost 4 bases and J lost 0 bases.

This clonotype was seen at least ten times. The chain has TRBV29-1 and TRBJ1-5, with D unclear. Germline loops: CDR1 SQVTM, CDR2 ANQGSEA. Trimming cost V 1 base and J 0 bases, with 4 bases left between them. This CDR3 comprises 13 residues. CDR3 protein: CSVEVSSNQPQHF. For the CDR3, the DNA is TGCAGCGTTGAAGTAAGTAGCAATCAGCCCCAGCATTTT.

This clonotype was seen a few times. This could be a read error, since a much larger clone is one nucleotide away. J is TRBJ1-3 and V is TRBV27, with D unclear. In germline, CDR1 is MNHEY, CDR2 SMNVEV (reference sequence). This CDR3 is 13 amino acids long. CDR3 sequence reads: CASSPRSGSTIYF. The CDR3 DNA reads TGTGCCAGCAGTCCGCGCTCTGGAAGCACCATATATTTT.

A note on this clonotype: A much larger clone sits a single nucleotide away, making a read error possible. The rearrangement links TRBV5-3 to TRBJ2-1, with 10 positions matching TRBD2. TRBV5-3 is labeled an ORF, and its function is uncertain. Germline trimming cut 1 base from V and 9 bases from J; bases unmatched to any gene: 7. CDR3 length equals 15 residues. Here the CDR3 reads CARSLIPSGRTEQFF. Here the CDR3 DNA reads TGTGCCAGAAGCTTGATTCCTAGCGGGAGAACTGAGCAGTTCTTC.

To note about this clonotype: This may be a read error, as it is one base from a much larger clone. The rearrangement uses TRBV7-9 and TRBJ2-1, with D unresolved. In germline, CDR1 is SEHNR, CDR2 FQNEAQ (reference sequence). This CDR3 contains 11 residues. CDR3 nucleotides: TGTGCCAGCAGCTTAGGAAATGGGCAGTTCTTC. Its protein is CASSLGNGQFF.

For this clonotype: Compared with germline, one end of the junction differs, possibly owing to a read error. This chain uses TRBV6-2 or TRBV6-3 with TRBJ2-7, with D perhaps being TRBD1 or TRBD2 (6 bases each). CDR3 size: 15 residues. CDR1 is MNHEY and CDR2 is SVGEGT in the germline V gene. In DNA form, the CDR3 reads TGCGCCAGCGCCCCCCGGGGGCTACCCTCCTACGAGCAGTACTTC. This codes for CASAPRGLPSYEQYF.

This clonotype occurred a few times. One junction end does not reproduce the germline sequence, and a read error may be involved. The rearrangement uses TRBV10-2 and TRBJ2-3; possibly TRBD2 for D (6 bases). CDR3 length: 17 residues. CDR1 is WSHSY and CDR2 is SAAADI in the germline V gene. CDR3 in DNA: TGTGCCACCCGATCGGGAGCGGCAACCTCTAGCACAGATACGCAGTATTTT. This gives the protein CATRSGAATSSTDTQYF.

Remarks on this clonotype: A much larger clone sits a single nucleotide away, making a read error possible. V gene TRBV18 combines with J gene TRBJ2-5, with unresolved D. The CDR3 is 15 amino acids. Germline CDR1 and CDR2: KGHSH and LQKENI. CDR3 amino acids: CASSPSPRSEDTQYF. CDR3 in DNA: TGTGCCAGCTCACCTTCTCCTAGGTCCGAAGACACCCAGTACTTC.

The chain has TRBV28 and TRBJ1-1; possibly TRBD1 for D (6 bases). Trimming left V 11 bases short and J 10 bases short, with 20 bases between. The CDR3 has 12 amino acids. Germline V gene lookup returns CDR1 MDHEN and CDR2 SYDVKM. The CDR3 sequence: CAGVTGPRGAFF. In DNA, the CDR3 is TGTGCCGGCGTTACAGGGCCCCGTGGAGCTTTCTTT.